This T cell receptor beta chain was sequenced in a study of Graves' ophthalmopathy and Graves' hyperthyroidism. Background on the study: Researchers obtained peripheral blood at initial diagnosis, before any treatment had begun.

The CDR3 runs 16 residues. Germline CDR1 and CDR2: DFQATT and SNEGSKA (reference sequence). Trimming cost V 6 bases and J 5 bases; bases outside gene matches: 10. Many counts were recorded for this clonotype. Antigen specificity is unknown. Active ophthalmopathy (CAS at least 3, NOSPECS at least 4), lasting under 3 months. The source of the PBMCs was 8 to 10 ml of fresh peripheral blood. Amplification of the TCR beta CDR3 regions used RNA transcripts (as template). HTBI primers served in a first-round RT-PCR, which a second-round multiplex PCR followed. TCRdb reanalysed the multiplex PCR reads using MiXCR and keeps one entry per CDR3 protein. The sample carries about 210,000 distinct CDR3 sequences, 25% to 30% recorded once. Regarding the study as a whole: The model's ophthalmopathy progression predictions had about 71% sensitivity and less than 85% specificity.

The sample taken for sequencing was peripheral blood. This receptor was obtained from a man aged 45 to 65 with Graves' ophthalmopathy. V is TRBV20-1 and J is TRBJ2-5; 15 bases fit TRBD2. The DNA for the CDR3 is TGCAGTGCACCCTGGACTAGCGGGAGGGGTGGGGAGACCCAGTACTTC. It translates to CSAPWTSGRGGETQYF.